This T cell receptor (beta chain) was recovered during a study of CD4 and CD8 cells across lung adenocarcinoma regions. TCRdb used MiXCR to reprocess the PCR reads, holding one entry per CDR3 protein. The sample yields roughly 7,600 distinct CDR3 sequences, approximately 51% seen once. Donors had localized lung adenocarcinoma, a non-small cell lung cancer. The CDR3 consists of 13 residues. Germline V CDR1 and CDR2: MNHEY, SVGEGT. The receptor comes from a male donor with lung adenocarcinoma. The CD4 and CD8 labels of this study may be unreliable. The sequencing input was CD8+ T cells from the center of a lung tumor. This chain uses TRBV6-2 or TRBV6-3 with TRBJ2-1; D call uncertain. Matching the DNA end better, TRBJ2-7 makes the J call doubtful. The CDR3 loop is CASSYWRLYEQYF. DNA for the CDR3: TGTGCCAGCAGTTACTGGCGGCTCTACGAGCAGTACTTC.